This T cell receptor (beta chain) was profiled in a study of identical twins. TCRdb itself ran the 5' RACE reads through MiXCR, one entry per CDR3 protein. The sample yields about 700,000 distinct CDR3 sequences, 5.5% to 6.5% seen once. The source of this sequence is a man aged 18 to 29 in good health. The sample consisted of naive T cells sorted from blood.

CDR3 bases: TGTGCCAGCAGTGCATATATTAGCGGATACACAGATACGCAGTATTTT. This sequence encodes CASSAYISGYTDTQYF. This rearrangement joins TRBV27 to TRBJ2-3, with D possibly TRBD2 on 6 matching bases. CDR1 is MNHEY and CDR2 is SMNVEV in the germline V gene (reference sequence). Trimming took 5 bases from V and 2 from J, leaving 17 bases between them. The CDR3 is 16 amino acids.